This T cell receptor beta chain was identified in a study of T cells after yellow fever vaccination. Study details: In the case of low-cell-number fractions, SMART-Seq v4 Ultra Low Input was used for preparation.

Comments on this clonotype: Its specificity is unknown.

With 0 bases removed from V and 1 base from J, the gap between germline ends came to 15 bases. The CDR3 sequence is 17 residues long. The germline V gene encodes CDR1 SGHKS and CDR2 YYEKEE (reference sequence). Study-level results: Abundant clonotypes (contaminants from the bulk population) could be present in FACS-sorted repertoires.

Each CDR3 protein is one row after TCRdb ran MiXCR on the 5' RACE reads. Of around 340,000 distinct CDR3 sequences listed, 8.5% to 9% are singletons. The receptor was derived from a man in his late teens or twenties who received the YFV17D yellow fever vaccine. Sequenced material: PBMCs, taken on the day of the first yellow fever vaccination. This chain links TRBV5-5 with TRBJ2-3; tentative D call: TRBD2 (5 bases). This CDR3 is CASSLGPLAQGTDTQYF. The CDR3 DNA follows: TGTGCCAGCAGCTTGGGCCCCCTAGCCCAGGGCACAGATACGCAGTATTTT.